This entry lists 27 T cell receptor beta chains sequenced from one sample in a study of blood T cell repertoires in acute mononucleosis. Whole-study results and caveats: GLC-BM-specific selection apparently combined TCR alpha and beta motifs.

Documented time point: convalescence about 6 months (5-8 months) after acute presentation (visit 7). Clones were sequenced by immunoSEQ multiplex PCR, and TCRdb holds only the in-frame ones, with some missing. The repertoire holds a few thousand clones, with around 25% as singletons. The sample consisted of EBV GLC epitope tetramer+ CD8+ T cells sorted from PBMCs, taken during convalescence from infectious mononucleosis. Subset specified: CD8 T cells binding tetramer with EBV BMLF1 280-288 peptide (GLC-BM). The receptors here all came from a woman aged 18-30 years with infectious mononucleosis caused by EBV.

The sample holds a few counts of this clone. The J gene is TRBJ2-1, the V gene TRBV7-8, with 9 positions matching TRBD2. The CDR3 extends over 17 amino acids. Germline assignment: CDR1 SGHVS and CDR2 FQNEAQ. Trimming cost V 6 bases and J 5 bases; bases outside gene matches: 14. The CDR3 sequence: CASSYTPWREGNNEQFF. DNA for the CDR3: TGTGCCAGCAGTTACACCCCTTGGCGGGAGGGTAACAATGAGCAGTTCTTC. Based on the CDR3 plus reference TRBV7-8 and TRBJ2-1, the full variable domain is GAGVSQSPRYKVAKRGQDVALRCDPISGHVSLFWYQQALGQGPEFLTYFQNEAQLDKSGLPSDRFFAERPEGSVSTLKIQRTQQEDSAVYLCASSYTPWREGNNEQFFGPGTRLTVL.

This clone turned up a few times. A far larger clone is one base from this, pointing to a likely read error. The chain couples TRBV13 to TRBJ1-1, with D hard to call. V was pared by 3 bases and J by 5 bases, with 10 bases between. Germline loops: CDR1 PRHDT, CDR2 FYEKMQ (reference sequence). The length of the CDR3 is 13 residues. The CDR3: CASSLETATEAFF. The CDR3 nucleotides are TGTGCCAGCAGCTTGGAAACAGCTACTGAAGCTTTCTTT.

This clone is classed as large. This chain connects TRBV29-1 to TRBJ2-7; no reliable D call. The germline gives CDR1 SQVTM, CDR2 ANQGSEA. The CDR3 length is 12 residues. V dropped 3 bases and J dropped 1 base, with 7 bases sitting between them. Written as DNA, the CDR3 is TGCAGCGTTGACGACGGGTCCTACGAGCAGTACTTC. Encoded protein: CSVDDGSYEQYF.

The sample holds a few counts of this clone. A far larger clone is one base from this, pointing to a likely read error. In the same sample, other DNA sequences code for this CDR3. The genes are TRBV7-3 and TRBJ2-3; 11 nucleotides match TRBD2. The V segment lost 6 bases and the J segment 4 bases; nucleotides outside the gene matches: 6. Germline V gives CDR1 SGHTA, CDR2 FQGTGA. This CDR3 comprises 15 residues. The CDR3 nucleotides read TGTGCCAGCAGTAATAGCGGGAGGGGCTCAGATACGCAGTATTTT. It specifies CASSNSGRGSDTQYF. Drawing the rest from reference TRBV7-3 and TRBJ2-3, the complete variable domain is GAGVSQTPSNKVTEKGKYVELRCDPISGHTALYWYRQSLGQGPEFLIYFQGTGAADDSGLPNDRFFAVRPEGSVSTLKIQRTERGDSAVYLCASSNSGRGSDTQYFGPGTRLTVL.

A remark on this clone: Within the sample, other DNA sequences also encode this same CDR3. This chain uses TRBV14 with TRBJ2-5, with D maybe TRBD2 (6 bases). This CDR3 is built from 13 residues. Trimming cost V 2 bases and J 8 bases, with 12 bases left between them. Germline V gene lookup returns CDR1 SGHDN and CDR2 FVKESK. The CDR3 spells CASSQSRGGTQYF. CDR3 nucleotides: TGTGCCAGCAGCCAATCGCGGGGTGGTACCCAGTACTTC. The full variable domain, completed using reference TRBV14 and TRBJ2-5, is EAGVTQFPSHSVIEKGQTVTLRCDPISGHDNLYWYRRVMGKEIKFLLHFVKESKQDESGMPNNRFLAERTGGTYSTLKVQPAELEDSGVYFCASSQSRGGTQYFGPGTRLLVL.

On this clone itself: A far larger clone differs by one base, so this is likely a read error. The DNA of the CDR3 is TGTGCCAGCAGCCGATATTCACTAGCGGGGGGGCTTCATACGCAGTATTTT. The encoded protein is CASSRYSLAGGLHTQYF. J is TRBJ2-3 and V is TRBV7-3, with TRBD2 identical over 13 bases. Germline CDR1 and CDR2: SGHTA and FQGTGA. Trimming took 5 bases from V and 7 from J; bases not matched to a gene: 12. This CDR3 comprises 17 residues.

Turning to this clone: At one end the junction does not follow the germline gene, possibly because of a read error. In the same sample, other DNA sequences code for this CDR3. The genes are TRBV29-1 and TRBJ1-4, with no clear D. The CDR3 contains 14 residues. Germline V lookup: CDR1 SQVTM, CDR2 ANQGSEA. CDR3 loop: CSVGSGVTNEKLFF. CDR3 DNA sequence: TGCAGCGTTGGGTCCGGGGTAACTAATGAAAAACTTTTTTTT. The variable domain in full, with the rest retrieved from reference TRBV29-1 and TRBJ1-4, is SAVISQKPSRDICQRGTSLTIQCQVDSQVTMMFWYRQQPGQSLTLIATANQGSEATYESGFVIDKFPISRPNLTFSTLTVSNMSPEDSSIYLCSVGSGVTNEKLFFGSGTQLSVL.

V gene TRBV7-9 combines with J gene TRBJ2-7; no reliable D call. Trimming shortened V by 8 bases and J by 1 base, and 6 bases separated the two germline ends. The CDR3 extends over 11 amino acids. Germline V gives CDR1 SEHNR, CDR2 FQNEAQ (reference sequence). This chain's CDR3 is CASSLSYEQYF. CDR3 in DNA: TGTGCCAGCTCACTTTCCTACGAGCAGTACTTC.

By frequency in the sample, this clone is large. This sample includes further DNA sequences coding for the same CDR3. The rearrangement joins TRBV29-1 to TRBJ2-1; 7 nucleotides match TRBD1. Germline CDR1 and CDR2: SQVTM and ANQGSEA. The CDR3 is made up of 14 amino acids. The junction had 8 bases not matched to a gene; V was cut back by 5 bases and J by 4 bases. The CDR3 coding sequence is TGCAGCGTTCCTCCCGGGACAGATTACAATGAGCAGTTCTTC. It encodes CSVPPGTDYNEQFF.

The chain joins TRBV1 to TRBJ2-1; the table's D call TRBD2 went unverified against the DNA. TRBV1 is shown as a pseudogene. The CDR3 spans 15 residues. The CDR3 DNA sequence: TGCACCAGCGCCCGGACTAGCGGGAGCTACAATGAGCAGTTCTTC. Protein: CTSARTSGSYNEQFF.

Points on this clone: It differs at one base from a far larger clone, so likely a read error. The chain uses TRBV29-1 and TRBJ2-7; perhaps TRBD2 as D (6 bases). CDR1 and CDR2 from the germline V gene are SQVTM and ANQGSEA. This CDR3 spans 11 amino acids. The DNA of the CDR3 is TGCAGCGTCGAAGCGGGCTACGTGCAGTACTTC. It yields the protein CSVEAGYVQYF.

With regard to this clone: Germline and junction disagree at one end, which may indicate a read error. The chain links TRBV4-1 to TRBJ1-4; D gene ambiguous. The CDR3 contains 11 residues. Looked up from germline, CDR1 is MGHRA and CDR2 is YSYEKL. CDR3 amino acids: CASSFGEKLFF. The DNA for the CDR3 is TGTGCCAGCAGCTTCGGGGAAAAACTGTTTTTT.

The chain has TRBV7-1 and TRBJ2-5, with D perhaps matching TRBD1 or TRBD2 (6 bases each). TRBV7-1 is filed as an ORF, its function uncertain. Trimming left V 4 bases short and J 3 bases short, with 15 bases between. This CDR3 has 15 residues. CDR3 loop: CASSLAPEGEETQYF. CDR3 sequence (DNA): TGTGCCAGCAGCTTAGCCCCGGAGGGGGAAGAGACCCAGTACTTC.

This clone was found a few times. The chain joins TRBV7-2 to TRBJ2-7; 9 nucleotides agree with TRBD1. J lost 5 bases, V lost 8 bases, and 10 bases had no gene match. The length of the CDR3 is 14 residues. Germline CDR1 SGHTA, CDR2 FQGNSA. The chain's CDR3 is CASEPGQGGHEQYF. In DNA, the CDR3 is TGTGCCAGCGAGCCGGGACAGGGTGGCCACGAGCAGTACTTC.

The rearrangement joins TRBV11-3 to TRBJ2-3; no reliable D call. The CDR3 is 12 residues long. Trimming stripped 8 bases from V and 4 bases from J, with 10 bases between. The germline V gene encodes CDR1 SGHNT and CDR2 YENEEA. The CDR3 sequence: CASGSRPDTQYF. CDR3 coding DNA: TGTGCCAGCGGATCCCGCCCAGATACGCAGTATTTT.

The V and J genes are TRBV2 and TRBJ2-3, with 9 bases aligning to TRBD2. Germline CDR1 and CDR2: SNHLY and FYNNEI. There are 15 residues in the CDR3. CDR3 amino acids: CVCSSSGRGSDTQYF. CDR3 DNA: TGTGTTTGCAGTAGTAGCGGGAGAGGCTCAGATACGCAGTATTTT.

This clone was picked up many times. At one of its ends the junction is not consistent with the germline gene, which may arise from a read error. The sample carries other DNA sequences with the same CDR3. J is TRBJ2-7 and V is TRBV11-2; maybe TRBD1 (7 bases). CDR3 length: 14 residues. Germline lookup yields CDR1 SGHAT and CDR2 FQNNGV. The CDR3 sequence is CASSRGTAAYEQYF. CDR3 coding DNA: TGCGCCAGCAGCCGCGGGACAGCTGCCTACGAGCAGTACTTC.

Ten or more counts support this clone. The V and J genes are TRBV14 and TRBJ2-7; TRBD2 matches 11 bases. The V segment lost 5 bases and the J segment 3 bases; nucleotides outside the gene matches: 6. This CDR3 spans 15 amino acids. In germline, CDR1 is SGHDN, CDR2 FVKESK. The CDR3 here is CASSSRLAGFYEQYF. In DNA, the CDR3 is TGTGCCAGCAGCTCGCGACTAGCGGGGTTCTACGAGCAGTACTTC.

Turning to this clone: A far larger clone is one base from this, pointing to a likely read error. The V call is TRBV27, the J call TRBJ2-1; D ambiguous. The V end was cut by 0 bases, the J end by 3 bases, with 15 bases between. The CDR3 contains 17 residues. Germline CDR1 MNHEY, CDR2 SMNVEV (reference sequence). The CDR3 coding sequence is TGTGCCAGCAGTTTATCCCCGCCATGGTGTGGCTACAATGAGCAGTTCTTC. Protein: CASSLSPPWCGYNEQFF.

V and J are TRBV7-3 and TRBJ1-1; 7 bases agree with TRBD1. The germline V gene has CDR1 SGHTA and CDR2 FQGTGA. This CDR3 is 18 amino acids long. The J segment lost 0 bases and the V segment lost 5 bases, leaving 15 bases of the junction unmatched. The CDR3, as DNA: TGTGCCAGCAGCGGAAACCCTCAGACAGGGCCCATGAACACTGAAGCTTTCTTT. Protein product: CASSGNPQTGPMNTEAFF.

This clone was recorded a few times. It differs at one base from a far larger clone, so likely a read error. The chain carries TRBV29-1 and TRBJ2-5; D is uncertain. The DNA matches TRBJ2-7 better at its end, which makes the J call doubtful. This CDR3 contains 12 residues. Germline V gene data show CDR1 as SQVTM and CDR2 as ANQGSEA. The CDR3 spells CSVDVGSYEQYF. The CDR3 nucleotides read TGCAGCGTTGACGTCGGGTCCTACGAGCAGTACTTC.

Ten or more counts support this clone. A far larger clone is one base from this, pointing to a likely read error. The gene calls are TRBV5-1 and TRBJ2-7, with 15 bases identical to TRBD2. CDR1 is SGHRS, CDR2 YFSETQ, per germline. Germline trimming cut 4 bases from V and 7 bases from J; bases unmatched to any gene: 18. The CDR3 consists of 19 residues. The CDR3 region has the DNA TGCGCCAGCAGCCCCGGACTAGCGGGGGGGCTCTGGCTCTTCAATGAGCAGTACTTC. Translating it yields CASSPGLAGGLWLFNEQYF.

This clone was seen a handful of times. A much larger clone sits a single nucleotide away, making a read error possible. This chain joins TRBV4-2 and TRBJ2-1; TRBD1 matches 9 bases. The CDR3 extends over 13 amino acids. Trimming at V came to 5 bases and at J to 8 bases, leaving 4 bases not matched to a gene. Germline V lookup: CDR1 LGHNA, CDR2 YNFKEQ. The CDR3 DNA reads TGTGCCAGCAGCGCGACAGGGGGGGATGAGCAGTTCTTC. Translated, it gives CASSATGGDEQFF.

This clone was seen only a few times. Because the CDR3's place on the DNA is in doubt, the DNA is left out and the CDR3 is given as listed by TCRdb. This CDR3 is also generated by other DNA sequences in the sample. V and J are TRBV29-1 and TRBJ1-4; TRBD1 is the table's D call, not checked against the DNA. Germline V gene lookup returns CDR1 SQVTM and CDR2 ANQGSEA. The CDR3 length equals 14 residues, ends included. This chain's CDR3 is CSVGQGVLMKNCFF.

This clone was seen many times. The rearrangement joins TRBV7-9 to TRBJ2-7, with TRBD2 matching over 13 bases. The CDR3 has 15 amino acids. V was clipped by 5 bases and J by 3 bases; unmatched bases: 4. Germline CDR1 and CDR2: SEHNR and FQNEAQ (reference sequence). CDR3 protein: CASSPGLAGFYEQYF. CDR3 sequence (DNA): TGTGCCAGCAGCCCGGGACTAGCGGGGTTCTACGAGCAGTACTTC.

This clone turned up a few times. CDR3 DNA sequence: TGCAGCGTCGGGACGGAGTCAACTAATGAAAAACTGTTTTTT. Protein: CSVGTESTNEKLFF. The chain combines TRBV29-1 with TRBJ1-4, with D maybe TRBD1 (5 bases). V was shortened by 6 bases and J by 0 bases, with 11 bases between the two germline ends. CDR3 length equals 14 residues. Germline V lookup: CDR1 SQVTM, CDR2 ANQGSEA.

There are many counts of this clone. The chain couples TRBV7-3 to TRBJ2-7; D is ambiguous. The V end lost 4 bases, the J end lost 4 bases, and 14 bases lay between the germline ends. Germline V gives CDR1 SGHTA, CDR2 FQGTGA. The CDR3 totals 14 residues. The CDR3 nucleotides read TGTGCCAGCAGCTCCGGCGGTGTACGGTACGAGCAGTACTTC. Translating it yields CASSSGGVRYEQYF.